One and the same sample provided the 4 T cell receptor beta chains below, sequenced in a study of blood T cells in healthy people across ages. A J-beta primer mix and a sample-barcoded 5' primer were used in a second PCR of roughly 6 to 11 cycles. One entry per CDR3 protein, called by TCRdb with MiXCR from the 5' RACE reads. The sample contains hundreds of thousands of distinct CDR3 sequences, approximately 30% of which appear only once. The sequenced sample consisted of blood. These receptors all stem from a woman over 75 in good health.

This clonotype showed up just a few times. The chain joins TRBV28 to TRBJ2-5, with D possibly TRBD2 on 5 matching bases. The V and J ends lost 6 bases and 0 bases respectively, with 32 bases between them. The V gene's germline CDR1 is MDHEN and CDR2 SYDVKM. This CDR3 region has 21 residues. The CDR3 bases are TGTGCCAGCAGCAAGTTAAACTTTTGGATAGGAGTAGCGAGTAACCAAGAGACCCAGTACTTC. Residues: CASSKLNFWIGVASNQETQYF.

This clonotype was counted many times. The chain employs TRBV4-2 and TRBJ2-7; 8 nucleotides match TRBD1. The CDR3 extends over 15 amino acids. Germline CDR1 is LGHNA and CDR2 is YNFKEQ. Unmatched junction bases numbered 6, after V lost 1 base and J lost 4 bases. For the CDR3, the DNA is TGTGCCAGCAGCCAAGTCGGACAGGGCATATACGAGCAGTACTTC. Translated, it gives CASSQVGQGIYEQYF.

The chain links TRBV5-1 to TRBJ2-2; a weak D match, TRBD1 (6 bases). The germline V and J ends were trimmed by 0 bases and 7 bases, with 22 bases remaining between them. This CDR3 contains 18 residues. CDR1 and CDR2 from the germline V gene are SGHRS and YFSETQ. The CDR3 DNA sequence: TGCGCCAGCAGCTTGGTAGTTTTGGGGACAACCCCCAGCGGGGAGCTGTTTTTT. The encoded protein is CASSLVVLGTTPSGELFF.

In regard to this clonotype: A much larger clone lies one base from this, so it may be a read error. The chain joins TRBV29-1 to TRBJ2-7, with D possibly being TRBD2 (5 bases). Germline V CDR1 and CDR2: SQVTM, ANQGSEA. CDR3 length: 14 residues. Deletions cut 7 bases from V and 7 bases from J, with 23 bases between. CDR3 nucleotides: TGCAGCGCCTCGACTGAGGGCGGCCGGAGGGAGCAGTACTTC. As protein: CSASTEGGRREQYF.